This TCR beta chain was captured by sequencing in a study of cytomegalovirus exposure and HLA in healthy donors. For the study at large: HLA-typed donors were the source of 83 million or so unique TCRs held in an early data release.

Notes on the study in general: In vitro testing confirmed three CMV-associated chains as specific for CMV antigens.

Concerning this clone itself: Its antigen remains unidentified.

The PCR had 60 Vbeta and 13 Jbeta primers. Generated by immunoSEQ multiplex PCR, the TCRdb table keeps only in-frame clones and is missing some. The data contain approximately 100,000 clones, 60% to 75% of them singletons. Sequencing input: PBMCs. The TCR sequence derives from a man in his sixties in good health and CMV-seronegative.

The CDR3 region is CASSYGGGGNYGYTF. The CDR3 DNA is TGTGCCAGCAGCTACGGTGGGGGGGGTAACTATGGCTACACCTTC. This rearrangement joins TRBV7-3 to TRBJ1-2; D possibly corresponds to TRBD1 (5 bases). The CDR3 length is 15 residues. Trimming pared 4 bases from V and 1 base from J, leaving 13 bases between. Per germline, CDR1 SGHTA and CDR2 FQGTGA.